The clone carrying this T cell receptor (beta chain) was observed once. Its antigen is undetermined. This specimen belongs to a study of cytomegalovirus exposure and HLA in healthy donors. Whole-study findings and limits: Reports indicated that the classifier achieved high specificity and sensitivity in diagnosing cytomegalovirus status.

Clones were read by immunoSEQ multiplex PCR, and TCRdb kept only the in-frame ones, dropping some. The table shows some 140,000 clones, with roughly nine tenths occurring only once. Germline CDR1 and CDR2: MGHRA and YSYEKL. The CDR3 totals 15 residues. Trimming removed 1 base from V and 7 bases from J, with 16 bases in between. The TCR sequence derives from a young man in good health and CMV-seronegative. V usage is TRBV4-1 and J usage is TRBJ1-2; D perhaps matches TRBD1 (5 bases). The sequencing input was PBMCs. The CDR3 DNA reads as TGCGCCAGCAGCCAAGGGGGGGTTACAGTGAGTGGCTACACCTTC. Protein: CASSQGGVTVSGYTF.